In this sample, the clone carrying this T cell receptor beta chain turned up a few times. The sample belongs to a study of spatial heterogeneity in lung cancer. The time point here: sample taken at primary tumor resection. Without sorting, whole RNA was sequenced from tumor, nontumor lung or frozen PBMC. In germline, CDR1 is SGHKS, CDR2 YYEKEE (reference sequence). The CDR3 spans 14 residues. V lost 5 bases and J lost 2; bases outside the gene matches: 5. TCRdb itself ran the 5' RACE reads through MiXCR, one entry per CDR3 protein. Seen here are more than 35,000 distinct CDR3 sequences, approximately 5.6% observed once, and the top ten hold approximately 24%.

The source of this sequence is a female donor with early-stage non-small cell lung cancer. This chain connects TRBV5-5 to TRBJ2-5, with 8 bases matching TRBD1. The sample was PBMCs, taken at surgery. The CDR3 sequence: CASSARGRQETQYF. CDR3 in DNA: TGTGCCAGCAGTGCCAGGGGGCGACAAGAGACCCAGTACTTC. Combining the CDR3 with reference TRBV5-5 and TRBJ2-5 gives the whole variable domain DAGVTQSPTHLIKTRGQQVTLRCSPISGHKSVSWYQQVLGQGPQFIFQYYEKEERGRGNFPDRFSARQFPNYSSELNVNALLLGDSALYLCASSARGRQETQYFGPGTRLLVL.